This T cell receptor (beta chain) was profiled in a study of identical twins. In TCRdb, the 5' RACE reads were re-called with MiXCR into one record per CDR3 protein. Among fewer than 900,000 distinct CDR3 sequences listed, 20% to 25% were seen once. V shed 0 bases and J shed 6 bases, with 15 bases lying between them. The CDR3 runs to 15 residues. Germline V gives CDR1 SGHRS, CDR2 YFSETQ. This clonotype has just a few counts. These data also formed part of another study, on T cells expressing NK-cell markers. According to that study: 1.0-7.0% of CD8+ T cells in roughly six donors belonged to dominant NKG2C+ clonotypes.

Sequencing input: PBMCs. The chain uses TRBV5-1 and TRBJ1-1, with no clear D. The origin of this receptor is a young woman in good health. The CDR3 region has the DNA TGCGCCAGCAGCTTGGCACCCGGCGGGGATGCTGAAGCTTTCTTT. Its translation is CASSLAPGGDAEAFF.